This T cell receptor beta chain derives from a study of high-grade serous ovarian cancer treatment subgroups. The CDR3 runs 13 residues. CDR1 SEHNR and CDR2 FQNEAQ come from the germline V gene (reference sequence). Trimming shortened V by 1 base and J by 4 bases, and 7 bases separated the two germline ends. Tumor tissue was taken before any definitive surgery or chemotherapy was given. Here immunoSEQ multiplex PCR was the method, and the copy in TCRdb shows in-frame clones only, minus some. The data contain about 2,700 clones, under 85% of them seen just once; the ten biggest clones take up roughly 19%.

This receptor was taken from a human donor with high-grade serous ovarian cancer. Input material: tumor tissue. This chain joins TRBV7-9 and TRBJ1-1; D perhaps matches TRBD1 (5 bases). The CDR3 nucleotides read TGTGCCAGCAGCTTAGAAGGGGTCACTGAAGCTTTCTTT. Translating it yields CASSLEGVTEAFF.